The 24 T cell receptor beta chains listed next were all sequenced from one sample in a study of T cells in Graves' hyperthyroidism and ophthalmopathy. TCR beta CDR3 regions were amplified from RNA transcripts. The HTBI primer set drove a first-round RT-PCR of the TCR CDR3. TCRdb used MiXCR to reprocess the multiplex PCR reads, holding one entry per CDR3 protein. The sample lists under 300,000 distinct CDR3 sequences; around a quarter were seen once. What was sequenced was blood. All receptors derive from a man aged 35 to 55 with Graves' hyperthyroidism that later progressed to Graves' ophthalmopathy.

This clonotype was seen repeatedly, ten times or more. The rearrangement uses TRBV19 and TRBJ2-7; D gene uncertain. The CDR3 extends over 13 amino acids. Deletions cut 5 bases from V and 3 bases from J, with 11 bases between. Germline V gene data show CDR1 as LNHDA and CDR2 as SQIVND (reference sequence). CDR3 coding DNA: TGTGCCAGTAGTCCCGACGGGTTCTACGAGCAGTACTTC. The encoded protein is CASSPDGFYEQYF.

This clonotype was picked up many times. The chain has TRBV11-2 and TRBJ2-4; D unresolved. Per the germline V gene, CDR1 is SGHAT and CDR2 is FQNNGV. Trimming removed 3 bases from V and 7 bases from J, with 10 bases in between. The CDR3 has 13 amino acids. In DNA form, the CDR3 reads TGTGCCAGCAGCTTCGTGGTACATAACATTCAGTACTTC. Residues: CASSFVVHNIQYF.

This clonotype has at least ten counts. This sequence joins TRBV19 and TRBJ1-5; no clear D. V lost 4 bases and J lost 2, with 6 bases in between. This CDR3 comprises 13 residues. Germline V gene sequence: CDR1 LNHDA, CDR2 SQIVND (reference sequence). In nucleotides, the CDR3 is TGTGCCAGTAGTAAACTTGGCAATCAGCCCCAGCATTTT. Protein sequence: CASSKLGNQPQHF.

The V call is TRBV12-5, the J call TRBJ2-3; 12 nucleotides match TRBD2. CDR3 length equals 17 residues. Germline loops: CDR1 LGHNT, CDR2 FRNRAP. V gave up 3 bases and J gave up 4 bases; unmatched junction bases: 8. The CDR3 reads CASGFAQLAGGADTQYF. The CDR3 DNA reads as TGTGCTAGTGGTTTCGCTCAACTAGCGGGAGGTGCAGATACGCAGTATTTT.

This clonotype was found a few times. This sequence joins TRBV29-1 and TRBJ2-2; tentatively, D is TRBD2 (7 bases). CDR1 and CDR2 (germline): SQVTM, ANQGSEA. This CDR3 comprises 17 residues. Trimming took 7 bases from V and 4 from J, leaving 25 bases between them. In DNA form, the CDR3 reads TGCAGCGCCGGCGGGGGCGGGAGAGGTTTTAGCACCGGGGAGCTGTTTTTT. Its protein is CSAGGGGRGFSTGELFF.

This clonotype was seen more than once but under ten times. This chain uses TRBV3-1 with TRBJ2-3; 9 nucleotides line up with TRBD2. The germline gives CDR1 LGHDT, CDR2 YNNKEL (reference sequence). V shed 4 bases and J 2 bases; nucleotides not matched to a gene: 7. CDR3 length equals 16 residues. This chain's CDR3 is CASSLVTSGTTDTQYF. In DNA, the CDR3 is TGTGCCAGCAGCCTCGTGACTAGCGGTACCACAGATACGCAGTATTTT.

The CDR3 region has the DNA TGTGCCAGCACACAGGGAGAAACTGAAGCTTTCTTT. This sequence encodes CASTQGETEAFF. The chain links TRBV12-3 or TRBV12-4 to TRBJ1-1, with a tentative D call TRBD1 (6 bases). Deletions cut 7 bases from V and 5 bases from J, with 11 bases between. This CDR3 contains 12 residues.

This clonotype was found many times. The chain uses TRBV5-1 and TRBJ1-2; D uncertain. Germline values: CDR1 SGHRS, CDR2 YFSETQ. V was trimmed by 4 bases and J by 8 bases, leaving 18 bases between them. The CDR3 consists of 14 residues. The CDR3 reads CASSPGPGSGGYTF. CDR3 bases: TGCGCCAGCAGCCCCGGGCCGGGTTCGGGAGGCTACACCTTC.

CDR3 bases: TGTGCCAGCAGTAAGACAGGGGGCCAAGAGACCCAGTACTTC. As protein: CASSKTGGQETQYF. The rearrangement uses TRBV25-1 and TRBJ2-5; 9 nucleotides line up with TRBD1. V was pared by 5 bases and J by 1 base, with 2 bases of the junction left unmatched. Germline V gene lookup returns CDR1 MGHDK and CDR2 SYGVNS. The CDR3 consists of 14 residues. Using reference TRBV25-1 and TRBJ2-5 for the parts outside the CDR3, the full variable domain is EADIYQTPRYLVIGTGKKITLECSQTMGHDKMYWYQQDPGMELHLIHYSYGVNSTEKGDLSSESTVSRIRTEHFPLTLESARPSHTSQYLCASSKTGGQETQYFGPGTRLLVL.

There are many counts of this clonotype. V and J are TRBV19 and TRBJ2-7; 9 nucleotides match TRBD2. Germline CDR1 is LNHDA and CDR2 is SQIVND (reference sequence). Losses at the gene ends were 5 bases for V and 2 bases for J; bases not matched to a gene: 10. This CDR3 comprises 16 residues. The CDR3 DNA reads TGTGCCAGTAGTGTAGGCCACAGCGGGAGGACCTACGAGCAGTACTTC. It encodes CASSVGHSGRTYEQYF.

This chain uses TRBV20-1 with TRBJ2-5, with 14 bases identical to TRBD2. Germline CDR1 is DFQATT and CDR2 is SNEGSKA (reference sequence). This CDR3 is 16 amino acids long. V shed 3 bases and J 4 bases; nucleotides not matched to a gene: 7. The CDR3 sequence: CSASLGLAGERETQYF. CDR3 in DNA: TGCAGTGCTAGCTTGGGACTAGCGGGAGAACGAGAGACCCAGTACTTC.

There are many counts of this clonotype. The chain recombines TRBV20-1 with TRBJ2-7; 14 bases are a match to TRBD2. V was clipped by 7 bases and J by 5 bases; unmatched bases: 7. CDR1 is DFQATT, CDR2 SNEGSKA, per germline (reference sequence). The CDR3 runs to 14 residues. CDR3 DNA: TGCAGTGTTCCGGGACTAGCGGGAGTCGACGAGCAGTACTTC. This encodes CSVPGLAGVDEQYF.

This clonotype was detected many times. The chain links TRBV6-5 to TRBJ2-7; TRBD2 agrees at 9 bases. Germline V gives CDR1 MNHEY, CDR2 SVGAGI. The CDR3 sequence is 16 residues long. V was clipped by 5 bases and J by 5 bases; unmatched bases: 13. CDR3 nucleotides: TGTGCCAGCAGTCCCCGTCGTAGCGGGAGTCTACACGAGCAGTACTTC. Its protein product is CASSPRRSGSLHEQYF.

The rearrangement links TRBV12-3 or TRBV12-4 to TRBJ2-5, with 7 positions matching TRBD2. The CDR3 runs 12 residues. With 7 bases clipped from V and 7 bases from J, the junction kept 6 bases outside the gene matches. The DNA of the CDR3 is TGTGCCAGCACTCCGACGGGAGGGACCCAGTACTTC. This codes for CASTPTGGTQYF.

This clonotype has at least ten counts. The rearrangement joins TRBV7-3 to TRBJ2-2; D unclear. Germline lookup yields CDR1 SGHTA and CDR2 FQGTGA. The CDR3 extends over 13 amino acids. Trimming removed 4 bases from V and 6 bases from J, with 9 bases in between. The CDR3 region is CASSSRVAGELFF. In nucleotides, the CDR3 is TGTGCCAGCAGCTCCCGAGTGGCCGGGGAGCTGTTTTTT.

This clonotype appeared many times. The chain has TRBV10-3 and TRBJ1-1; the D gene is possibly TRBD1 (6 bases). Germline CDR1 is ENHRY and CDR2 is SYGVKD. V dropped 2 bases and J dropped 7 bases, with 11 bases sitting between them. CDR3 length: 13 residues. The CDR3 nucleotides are TGTGCCATCAGTGAGAGCAGGGGTGGTGAAGCTTTCTTT. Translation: CAISESRGGEAFF.

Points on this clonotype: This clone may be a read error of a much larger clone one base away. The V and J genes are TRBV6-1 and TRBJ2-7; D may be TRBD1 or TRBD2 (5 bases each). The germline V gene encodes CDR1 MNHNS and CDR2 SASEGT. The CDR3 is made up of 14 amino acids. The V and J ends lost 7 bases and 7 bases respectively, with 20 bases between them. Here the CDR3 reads CASTPGRSRDEQYF. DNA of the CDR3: TGTGCCAGCACCCCGGGACGCAGCAGGGATGAGCAGTACTTC.

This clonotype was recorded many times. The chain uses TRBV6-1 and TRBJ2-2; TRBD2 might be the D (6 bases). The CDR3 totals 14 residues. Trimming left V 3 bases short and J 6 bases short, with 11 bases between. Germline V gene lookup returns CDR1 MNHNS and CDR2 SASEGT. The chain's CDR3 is CASSDGGGSGELFF. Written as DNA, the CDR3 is TGTGCCAGCAGTGATGGCGGAGGGTCCGGGGAGCTGTTTTTT.

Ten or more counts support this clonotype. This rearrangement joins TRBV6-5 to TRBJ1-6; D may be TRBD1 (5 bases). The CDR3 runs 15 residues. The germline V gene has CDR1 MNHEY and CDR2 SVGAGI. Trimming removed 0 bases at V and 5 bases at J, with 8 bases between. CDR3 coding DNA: TGTGCCAGCAGTTACTCGGCAGGGCATAATTCACCCCTCCACTTT. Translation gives CASSYSAGHNSPLHF.

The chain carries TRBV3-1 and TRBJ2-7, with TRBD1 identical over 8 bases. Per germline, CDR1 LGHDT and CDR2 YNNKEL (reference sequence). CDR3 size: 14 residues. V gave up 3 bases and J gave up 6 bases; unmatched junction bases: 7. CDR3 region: CASSHPGTGIEQYF. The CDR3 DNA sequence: TGTGCCAGCAGCCATCCCGGGACAGGTATCGAGCAGTACTTC.

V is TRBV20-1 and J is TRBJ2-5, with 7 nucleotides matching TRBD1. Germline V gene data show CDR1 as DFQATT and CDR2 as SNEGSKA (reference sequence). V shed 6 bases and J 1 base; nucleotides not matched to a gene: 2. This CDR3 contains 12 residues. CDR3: CSAHRGQETQYF. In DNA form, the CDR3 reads TGCAGTGCGCACAGGGGCCAAGAGACCCAGTACTTC.

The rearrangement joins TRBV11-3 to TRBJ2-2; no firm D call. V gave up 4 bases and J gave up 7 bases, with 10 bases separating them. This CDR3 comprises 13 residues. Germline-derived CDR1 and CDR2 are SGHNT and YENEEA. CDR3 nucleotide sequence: TGTGCCAGCAGCTCCACAGCCGTCGGGGAGCTGTTTTTT. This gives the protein CASSSTAVGELFF. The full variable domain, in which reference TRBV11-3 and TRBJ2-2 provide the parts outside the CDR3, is EAGVVQSPRYKIIEKKQPVAFWCNPISGHNTLYWYLQNLGQGPELLIRYENEEAVDDSQLPKDRFSAERLKGVDSTLKIQPAELGDSAVYLCASSSTAVGELFFGEGSRLTVL.

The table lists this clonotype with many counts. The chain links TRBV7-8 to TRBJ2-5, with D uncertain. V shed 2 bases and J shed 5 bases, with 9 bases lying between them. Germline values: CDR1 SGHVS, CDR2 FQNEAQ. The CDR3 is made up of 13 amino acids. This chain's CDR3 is CASSLRIHETQYF. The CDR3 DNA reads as TGTGCCAGCAGCTTACGAATCCACGAGACCCAGTACTTC.

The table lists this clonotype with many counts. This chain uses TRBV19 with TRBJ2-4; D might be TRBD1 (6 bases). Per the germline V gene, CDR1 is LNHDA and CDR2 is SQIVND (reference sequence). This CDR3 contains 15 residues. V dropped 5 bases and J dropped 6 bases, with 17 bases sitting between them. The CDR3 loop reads CASSSDSLDGNIQYF. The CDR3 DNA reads TGTGCCAGTAGTTCGGACAGTCTGGATGGAAACATTCAGTACTTC.